Below are 19 T cell receptor beta chains sequenced from a single sample in a study of T cells in Graves' hyperthyroidism and ophthalmopathy. TCR beta CDR3 regions were amplified from RNA. The study used the HTBI primer set for a first-round RT-PCR of the TCR CDR3. TCRdb analysed the multiplex PCR reads with MiXCR anew, one entry per CDR3 protein. The sample holds approximately 410,000 distinct CDR3 sequences, roughly an eighth seen once. Sequences were obtained from blood. The receptors were gathered from a woman in her late teens or twenties with Graves' hyperthyroidism.

This clonotype was recorded many times. This chain joins TRBV20-1 and TRBJ1-1; the D gene is possibly TRBD1 (5 bases). Germline V CDR1 and CDR2: DFQATT, SNEGSKA (reference sequence). The length of the CDR3 is 13 residues. The CDR3 DNA is TGCACCTTCGTGACAGCCATGAACACTGAAGCTTTCTTT. Translation gives CTFVTAMNTEAFF.

This clonotype has a handful of counts. The J gene is TRBJ2-5, the V gene TRBV20-1; TRBD2 agrees at 12 bases. The J segment lost 9 bases and the V segment lost 5 bases, leaving 16 bases of the junction unmatched. CDR1 and CDR2 (germline): DFQATT, SNEGSKA (reference sequence). The CDR3 contains 16 residues. DNA for the CDR3: TGCAGTGCTTCCCCGCGCGGACTAGCGGGATTTGGGTCCCAGTACTTC. It translates to CSASPRGLAGFGSQYF.

In this sample, this clonotype turned up many times. The rearrangement joins TRBV28 to TRBJ2-1; D call uncertain. The ends were cut back, 10 bases at V and 5 bases at J, with 6 bases in the middle. Per germline, CDR1 MDHEN and CDR2 SYDVKM. The CDR3 totals 10 residues. In nucleotides, the CDR3 is TGTGCCACCTTTCACAATGAGCAGTTCTTC. Its protein is CATFHNEQFF. The entire variable domain, with the rest obtained from reference TRBV28 and TRBJ2-1, is as follows: DVKVTQSSRYLVKRTGEKVFLECVQDMDHENMFWYRQDPGLGLRLIYFSYDVKMKEKGDIPEGYSVSREKKERFSLILESASTNQTSMYLCATFHNEQFFGPGTRLTVL.

This clonotype was seen a few times. The genes are TRBV28 and TRBJ1-2, with TRBD1 as a possible D gene (6 bases). The CDR3 is 15 residues long. The germline CDR1 and CDR2 sequences are MDHEN and SYDVKM. Trimming stripped 6 bases from V and 5 bases from J, with 19 bases between. The CDR3 DNA reads TGTGCCAGCAGCCCCCCGGGGGCGAGACTTTATGGCTACACCTTC. It translates to CASSPPGARLYGYTF.

A note on this clonotype: The germline gene is not matched at one end of the junction; a read error may be the cause. The rearrangement joins TRBV2 to TRBJ2-7; the D gene is possibly TRBD1 (6 bases). The CDR3 runs to 14 residues. The germline V gene has CDR1 SNHLY and CDR2 FYNNEI. Here the CDR3 reads CGSKATGFSYEQYF. The CDR3, as DNA: TGTGGCAGCAAGGCGACAGGCTTCTCCTACGAGCAGTACTTC.

About this clonotype: Since a much larger clone is just one base distant, this may be a read error. V gene TRBV7-2 combines with J gene TRBJ2-7; the match to TRBD2 covers 9 bases. The CDR3 is 15 amino acids. The germline V gene has CDR1 SGHTA and CDR2 FQGNSA. Trimming removed 6 bases from V and 5 bases from J; junction bases left unmatched: 11. The CDR3 region has the DNA TGTGCCAGCAGGCGAACTAGCGGGTCAGAGGACGAGCAGTACTTC. Residues: CASRRTSGSEDEQYF.

The sample holds a few counts of this clonotype. The chain uses TRBV3-1 and TRBJ2-7; TRBD2 aligns across 9 bases. J lost 2 bases, V lost 1 base, and 9 bases had no gene match. The length of the CDR3 is 17 residues. In germline, CDR1 is LGHDT, CDR2 YNNKEL (reference sequence). The CDR3 nucleotides are TGTGCCAGCAGCCAAGGGGCCCCGACTAGCGGAACCTACGAGCAGTACTTC. This codes for CASSQGAPTSGTYEQYF.

In its sample, this clonotype was seen many times. The chain employs TRBV6-2 or TRBV6-3 and TRBJ2-1; 12 nucleotides line up with TRBD1. This CDR3 spans 15 amino acids. Germline CDR1 and CDR2: MNHEY and SVGEGT. With V trimmed by 5 bases and J by 6 bases, 5 bases remained unmatched. This chain's CDR3 is CASSPGTGGSNEQFF. The CDR3 bases are TGTGCCAGCAGTCCAGGGACAGGGGGCAGCAATGAGCAGTTCTTC.

The rearrangement uses TRBV6-1 and TRBJ2-2; 9 nucleotides align to TRBD1. Germline V gives CDR1 MNHNS, CDR2 SASEGT. Germline trimming cut 6 bases from V and 1 base from J; bases unmatched to any gene: 3. This CDR3 comprises 15 residues. The CDR3 sequence is CASRVTGGNTGELFF. CDR3 DNA: TGTGCCAGCAGGGTGACAGGGGGGAACACCGGGGAGCTGTTTTTT.

About this clonotype itself: This sequence may be a read error, since a much larger clone differs from it by one base. The genes are TRBV28 and TRBJ1-1, with D tentatively TRBD1 (6 bases). This CDR3 contains 13 residues. The germline CDR1 and CDR2 sequences are MDHEN and SYDVKM. The CDR3 reads CASSTGNDTGAFF. The CDR3 bases are TGTGCCAGCAGCACAGGGAATGACACTGGAGCTTTCTTT. The variable domain in full, completed from reference TRBV28 and TRBJ1-1, reads DVKVTQSSRYLVKRTGEKVFLECVQDMDHENMFWYRQDPGLGLRLIYFSYDVKMKEKGDIPEGYSVSREKKERFSLILESASTNQTSMYLCASSTGNDTGAFFGQGTRLTVV.

V usage is TRBV29-1 and J usage is TRBJ2-2, with D possibly matching TRBD1 (5 bases). There are 12 residues in the CDR3. The germline V and J ends were trimmed by 7 bases and 3 bases, with 9 bases remaining between them. Germline values: CDR1 SQVTM, CDR2 ANQGSEA. DNA for the CDR3: TGCAGCGGAAGCAGGGACACCGGGGAGCTGTTTTTT. This codes for CSGSRDTGELFF.

Note on this clonotype: At one boundary the junction diverges from the germline segment, which might be a read error. The chain's CDR3 is CSARTPGLKMGTDAFF. CDR3 DNA: TGCAGTGCTAGGACTCCGGGACTCAAGATGGGGACTGACGCTTTCTTT. The chain is built from TRBV20-1 and TRBJ1-1, with D possibly matching TRBD1 (5 bases). The CDR3 covers 16 residues. CDR1 and CDR2 (germline): DFQATT, SNEGSKA (reference sequence).

This clonotype was picked up a small number of times. This chain joins TRBV4-1 and TRBJ2-7, with TRBD2 matching over 13 bases. Germline CDR1 is MGHRA and CDR2 is YSYEKL. The CDR3 is 15 residues long. V gave up 4 bases and J gave up 7 bases; unmatched junction bases: 7. The CDR3 sequence is CASSRGLAGVGEQYF. The CDR3 DNA reads as TGCGCCAGCAGCCGAGGACTAGCGGGAGTTGGAGAGCAGTACTTC.

At least ten counts were recorded for this clonotype. The V call is TRBV3-1, the J call TRBJ1-5; the match to TRBD1 covers 9 bases. V was clipped by 4 bases and J by 7 bases; unmatched bases: 8. From germline, CDR1 is LGHDT and CDR2 YNNKEL (reference sequence). The CDR3 is made up of 15 amino acids. This CDR3 reads CASSPGQGWVQPQHF. The CDR3 bases are TGTGCCAGCAGCCCGGGACAGGGATGGGTACAGCCCCAGCATTTT.

The sample holds a few counts of this clonotype. V and J are TRBV27 and TRBJ2-7; TRBD2 matches at 10 bases. Losses at the gene ends were 4 bases for V and 6 bases for J; bases not matched to a gene: 9. This CDR3 contains 15 residues. The V gene's germline CDR1 is MNHEY and CDR2 SMNVEV (reference sequence). CDR3 loop: CASSYRASGSREQYF. In DNA, the CDR3 is TGTGCCAGCAGTTACAGGGCTAGCGGGAGTCGCGAGCAGTACTTC.

This clonotype was picked up a small number of times. One end of the junction does not line up with germline, which may come from a read error. The rearrangement uses TRBV2 and TRBJ2-3; TRBD2 matches at 13 bases. CDR3 size: 16 residues. Germline CDR1 and CDR2: SNHLY and FYNNEI. CDR3 residues: CASSETSGRLGDAQYF. CDR3 sequence (DNA): TGTGCCAGCTCGGAGACTAGCGGGAGGTTGGGAGATGCGCAGTATTTT.

The sample holds many counts of this clonotype. The J gene is TRBJ2-5, the V gene TRBV28; D remains unclear. The CDR3 loop spans 11 amino acids. V was trimmed by 7 bases and J by 4 bases, leaving 7 bases between them. Germline-derived CDR1 and CDR2 are MDHEN and SYDVKM. CDR3 protein: CASKRRETQYF. The CDR3 nucleotides read TGTGCCAGCAAGAGGAGAGAGACCCAGTACTTC.

This clonotype was seen a handful of times. The rearrangement links TRBV5-1 to TRBJ2-3, with TRBD1 matching over 7 bases. The CDR3 consists of 16 residues. The V segment lost 0 bases and the J segment 0 bases; nucleotides outside the gene matches: 4. Looked up from germline, CDR1 is SGHRS and CDR2 is YFSETQ. CDR3 sequence reads: CASSLGDSPSTDTQYF. The CDR3 nucleotides are TGCGCCAGCAGCTTGGGGGACAGTCCCAGCACAGATACGCAGTATTTT.

This clonotype was seen at least ten times. The chain links TRBV27 to TRBJ2-7, with TRBD1 as a possible D gene (6 bases). CDR3 length: 15 residues. The germline gives CDR1 MNHEY, CDR2 SMNVEV (reference sequence). Trimming cost V 2 bases and J 2 bases, with 13 bases left between them. This CDR3 reads CASSLETGTTYEQYF. CDR3 in DNA: TGTGCCAGCAGTTTAGAGACCGGGACAACCTACGAGCAGTACTTC.